This T cell receptor (beta chain) stems from a study of T cell responses to AZD1222 COVID-19 vaccine listed by TCRdb under 2021. For context, the study as a whole: Because spike-specific TCR depth and breadth did not differ between the two schedules, AZD1222 recipients who got a second dose at roughly 4 weeks were pooled with those who got a second dose at roughly 12 weeks. Trial participants were enrolled by age into 18-55, 56-69 and 70-plus year subgroups, with about 150, 28 and 57 TCR-sequenced participants respectively. TCR sequencing covered over 230 trial participants: 200 to 210 given two doses of AZD1222 and approximately 25 given two doses of MenACWY control vaccine.

The CDR3 regions of human TCRbeta chains were analyzed by immunosequencing. The original pipeline was this. TCRs in the repertoires were compared against a reference library of SARS-CoV-2-specific TCRs that had been generated with the MIRA antigen-specificity platform. Breadth was defined as the fraction of unique TCRs that were SARS-CoV-2-associated. Depth was defined as the fraction of total T cells that were SARS-CoV-2-associated. Using the MIRA data, each spike-specific TCR was assigned both to the spike region to which the TCR was reactive and to a CD4 or CD8 class. Log10-transformed breadth and depth values were compared by one-way ANOVA with Sidak's multiple comparisons tests. TCRdb provides this immuneACCESS table in a form limited to in-frame rearrangements. Some clones are lacking; in checked studies, under half of them reflect an unresolved V gene, and why the rest are absent is not known. That table furnishes V, J and clone size, whereas the DNA furnished D and trimming. The sample includes approximately 97,000 clones, with roughly nine tenths observed a single time. Approximately 8.3% of the sample is taken by the ten largest.

On the study overall, not on this receptor specifically: Reportedly, close to half of the unique spike-specific TCRs recognized epitopes lying outside the regions that are mutated in the B.1.351 and B.1.1.7 variants. Spike-specific TCR breadth and depth rose significantly after two AZD1222 doses compared with day 0 and with MenACWY recipients. In the small 56-69-year group, the increase in depth fell short of significance, most likely because of low power. Most participants were white British and females outnumbered males, and the authors suggested that clonal diversity may have been underestimated. Only five to seven AZD1222 recipients were SARS-CoV-2 seropositive at baseline, limiting conclusions about previously exposed vaccinees. The vaccine-associated CD4 TCRs covered the entire spike protein, and the dominant responses fell in regions 160-218 and 743-854. Because no day 14 peak-response samples were available, the repertoires could be characterized only after the peak T cell response.

To note about this clone: Its antigen is not yet known. Per-base qualities were not stored, and no clone one base away is much larger.

Trimming takes 6 bases from V and 3 bases from J, and the germline ends sit 14 bases apart. The germline V gene (reference sequence) gives CDR1 as LNHDA and CDR2 as SQIVND. The CDR3 measures 14 amino acids from cysteine to phenylalanine. Kept here is only the CDR3 DNA, which spans 42 bases and is read in frame from base 1. This specimen's time point label, per the study, means: baseline before first vaccination. The vaccinee samples were drawn from two UK trials, COV001 and COV002, one of which was a single-blind randomized controlled phase 2/3 trial testing AZD1222 (ChAdOx1 nCoV-19) in healthy adults. For TCRbeta chain sequencing, PBMC samples from trial participants were taken at day 0 and at day 28 after the second dose.

This TCR came from an adult in good health. The chain employs TRBV19 and TRBJ2-5; TRBD2 is possibly the D segment (6 matching bases). Sequences were derived from peripheral blood, sampled on day 0 of AZD1222 vaccination. CDR3 region: CASRPGGMEETQYF. The DNA sequence is TGTGCCAGTAGGCCTGGGGGGATGGAAGAGACCCAGTACTTC.